The 10 T cell receptor beta chains below all came from one sample that was sequenced in a study of blood T cell repertoires in COVID-19. TCRdb's table, derived via immunoSEQ multiplex PCR, lists solely in-frame clones and lacks some. The data hold approximately 50,000 clones, with roughly nine tenths observed a single time. Material for sequencing was peripheral blood. All receptors derive from an elderly woman with acute or convalescent COVID-19.

The chain uses TRBV5-1 and TRBJ1-2, with TRBD1 matching 8 bases. CDR3 size: 13 residues. CDR1 is SGHRS, CDR2 YFSETQ, per germline. The junction had 1 base not matched to a gene; V was cut back by 0 bases and J by 6 bases. The CDR3, as DNA: TGCGCCAGCAGCTTGGAGACAGGGGATGGCTACACCTTC. The encoded protein is CASSLETGDGYTF.

J is TRBJ2-5 and V is TRBV12-3 or TRBV12-4; no firm D call. This CDR3 is built from 12 residues. Deletions cut 3 bases from V and 5 bases from J, with 7 bases between. DNA for the CDR3: TGTGCCAGCAGTTTCGAGAGGGAGACCCAGTACTTC. Translation: CASSFERETQYF.

This clone has more than one count but fewer than ten. The chain couples TRBV14 to TRBJ1-4; a weak D match, TRBD1 (6 bases). Germline assignment: CDR1 SGHDN and CDR2 FVKESK. CDR3 length: 15 residues. The germline V and J ends were trimmed by 4 bases and 7 bases, with 16 bases remaining between them. CDR3 region: CASSPTQGRREKLFF. CDR3 DNA sequence: TGTGCCAGCAGCCCAACTCAGGGGCGGCGTGAAAAACTGTTTTTT.

As to this clone: The junction departs from the called germline gene at one end, perhaps through a read error. The chain employs TRBV28 and TRBJ1-5; TRBD1 agrees at 10 bases. Germline V gene data show CDR1 as MDHEN and CDR2 as SYDVKM. CDR3 length: 14 amino acids. The CDR3 nucleotides read TGTGCCAGCAGCCCCGACAGGGGGCCCTCGCCCCATCATTTT. Amino acid sequence: CASSPDRGPSPHHF.

V gene TRBV5-5 combines with J gene TRBJ2-1; the match to TRBD2 covers 9 bases. CDR3 length equals 15 residues. V shed 4 bases and J 4 bases; nucleotides not matched to a gene: 6. Per the germline V gene, CDR1 is SGHKS and CDR2 is YYEKEE (reference sequence). In nucleotides, the CDR3 is TGTGCCAGCAGCCCCGGACTAGCGCTGTACAATGAGCAGTTCTTC. Encoded protein: CASSPGLALYNEQFF.

CDR3 protein: CASRGPQEKLFF. Here the CDR3 DNA reads TGTGCCAGCAGGGGGCCCCAGGAAAAACTGTTTTTT. The J gene is TRBJ1-4, the V gene TRBV28, with D possibly matching TRBD1 (5 bases). Looked up from germline, CDR1 is MDHEN and CDR2 is SYDVKM. This CDR3 contains 12 residues. V dropped 6 bases and J dropped 8 bases, with 10 bases sitting between them.

The chain links TRBV28 to TRBJ2-7, with 7 positions matching TRBD1. With V trimmed by 8 bases and J by 4 bases, 5 bases remained unmatched. CDR1 is MDHEN, CDR2 SYDVKM, per germline. The CDR3 length is 12 residues. The CDR3 nucleotides read TGTGCCAGCGGGACAGTGGAGTACGAGCAGTACGTC. It yields the protein CASGTVEYEQYV.

The rearrangement links TRBV2 to TRBJ1-2; D is ambiguous. Germline-derived CDR1 and CDR2 are SNHLY and FYNNEI. V gave up 4 bases and J gave up 7 bases, with 7 bases separating them. The CDR3 is 11 amino acids. CDR3: CASSVRFGYTF. The CDR3 DNA follows: TGTGCCAGCAGTGTGAGGTTTGGCTACACCTTC.

The rearrangement links TRBV15 to TRBJ1-2, with TRBD1 matching 8 bases. The CDR3 covers 14 residues. Germline assignment: CDR1 LNHNV and CDR2 YYDKDF (reference sequence). V shed 2 bases, J shed 5 bases, and the junction held 4 bases outside the gene matches. This CDR3 reads CATSRSRQGYGYTF. For the CDR3, the DNA is TGTGCCACCAGCAGATCAAGACAGGGGTATGGCTACACCTTC.

The chain employs TRBV7-9 and TRBJ1-2, with D unclear. Trimming took 5 bases from V and 8 from J, leaving 12 bases between them. Germline CDR1 and CDR2: SEHNR and FQNEAQ (reference sequence). The CDR3 contains 12 residues. Here the CDR3 reads CASSPEFYGYTF. For the CDR3, the DNA is TGTGCCAGCAGCCCCGAATTCTACGGCTACACCTTC.